This T cell receptor beta chain was recorded in a study of radiotherapy plus CTLA-4 blockade in lung cancer. At the level of the study: Among all patients, about 19% showed objective responses, while more than 25% had disease control.

Sequencing used immunoSEQ multiplex PCR; TCRdb keeps in-frame clones, though not all of them. The sample contains approximately 100,000 clones, around 83% of which appear only once. Patients with chemo-refractory metastatic non-small-cell lung cancer received focal radiation plus CTLA-4 blockade with ipilimumab. Germline V gene lookup returns CDR1 SGHAT and CDR2 FQNNGV. CDR3 length: 14 amino acids. Trimming took off 5 bases at V and 10 bases at J, with 20 bases between the two ends. The source of this sequence is a human donor with non-small cell lung cancer who had a partial response to radiotherapy plus ipilimumab. The specimen comprised peripheral blood, sampled from a patient treated with radiotherapy plus ipilimumab. The rearrangement links TRBV11-2 to TRBJ1-2; D perhaps matches TRBD1 (5 bases). The CDR3 loop reads CASSPGGGEGVYTF. Here the CDR3 DNA reads TGTGCCAGCAGCCCCGGTGGGGGGGAAGGGGTCTACACCTTC.